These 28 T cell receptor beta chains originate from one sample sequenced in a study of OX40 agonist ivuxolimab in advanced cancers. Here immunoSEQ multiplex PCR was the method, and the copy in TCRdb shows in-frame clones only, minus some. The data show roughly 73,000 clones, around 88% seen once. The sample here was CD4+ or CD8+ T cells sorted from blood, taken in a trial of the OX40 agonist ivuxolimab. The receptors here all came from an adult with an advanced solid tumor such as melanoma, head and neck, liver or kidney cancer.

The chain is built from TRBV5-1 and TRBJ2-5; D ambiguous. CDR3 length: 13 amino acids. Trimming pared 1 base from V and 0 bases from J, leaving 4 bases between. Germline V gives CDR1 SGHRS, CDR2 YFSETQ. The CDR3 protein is CASSLRDQETQYF. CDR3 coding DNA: TGCGCCAGCAGCTTGCGGGACCAAGAGACCCAGTACTTC.

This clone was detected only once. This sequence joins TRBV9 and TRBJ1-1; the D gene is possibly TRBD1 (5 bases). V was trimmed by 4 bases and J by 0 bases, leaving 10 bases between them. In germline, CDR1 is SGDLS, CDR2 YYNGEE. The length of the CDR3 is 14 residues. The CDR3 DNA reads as TGTGCCAGCAGCCTACAACAGGTGAACACTGAAGCTTTCTTT. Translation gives CASSLQQVNTEAFF.

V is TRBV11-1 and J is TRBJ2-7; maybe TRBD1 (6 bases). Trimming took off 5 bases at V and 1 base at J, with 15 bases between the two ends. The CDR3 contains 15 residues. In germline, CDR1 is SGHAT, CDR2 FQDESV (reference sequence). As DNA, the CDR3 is TGTGCCAGCAGCAAACAACTACAGGGTTCCTACGAGCAGTACTTC. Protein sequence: CASSKQLQGSYEQYF.

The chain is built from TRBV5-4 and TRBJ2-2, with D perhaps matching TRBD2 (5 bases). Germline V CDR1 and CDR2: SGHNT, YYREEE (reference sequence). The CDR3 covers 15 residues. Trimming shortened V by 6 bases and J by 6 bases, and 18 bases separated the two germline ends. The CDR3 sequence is CASTRRAAGSGELFF. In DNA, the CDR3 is TGTGCCAGCACCCGGCGGGCAGCCGGGTCCGGGGAGCTGTTTTTT.

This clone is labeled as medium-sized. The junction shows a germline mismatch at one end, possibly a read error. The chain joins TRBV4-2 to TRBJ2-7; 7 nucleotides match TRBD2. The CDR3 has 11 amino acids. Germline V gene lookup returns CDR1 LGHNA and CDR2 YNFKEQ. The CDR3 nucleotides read TGTGCCAGCAGCCAGGCGAAGGGACTATTATTC. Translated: CASSQAKGLLF.

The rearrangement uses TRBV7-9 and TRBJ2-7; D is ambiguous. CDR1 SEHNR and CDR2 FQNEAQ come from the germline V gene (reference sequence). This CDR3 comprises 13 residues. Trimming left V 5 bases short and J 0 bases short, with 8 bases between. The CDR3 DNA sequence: TGTGCCAGCAGCCGGGCCTTCTCCTACGAGCAGTACTTC. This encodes CASSRAFSYEQYF.

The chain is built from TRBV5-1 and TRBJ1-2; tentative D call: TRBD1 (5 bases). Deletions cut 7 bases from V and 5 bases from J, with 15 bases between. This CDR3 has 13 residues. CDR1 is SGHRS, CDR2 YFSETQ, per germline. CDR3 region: CASSRAGEYGYTF. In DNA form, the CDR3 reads TGCGCCAGCTCCCGAGCGGGGGAATATGGCTACACCTTC.

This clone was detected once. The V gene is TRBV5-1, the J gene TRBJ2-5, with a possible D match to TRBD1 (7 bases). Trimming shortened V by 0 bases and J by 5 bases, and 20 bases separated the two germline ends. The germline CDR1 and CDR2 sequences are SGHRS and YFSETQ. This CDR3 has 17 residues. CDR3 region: CASSLGRGGGAGETQYF. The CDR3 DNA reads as TGCGCCAGCAGCTTGGGACGAGGAGGGGGCGCGGGGGAGACCCAGTACTTC.

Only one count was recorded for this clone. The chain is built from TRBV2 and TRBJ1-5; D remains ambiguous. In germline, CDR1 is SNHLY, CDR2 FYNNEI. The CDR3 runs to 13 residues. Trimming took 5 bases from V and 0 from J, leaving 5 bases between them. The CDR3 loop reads CASSYVSNQPQHF. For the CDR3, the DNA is TGTGCCAGCAGTTACGTTAGCAATCAGCCCCAGCATTTT.

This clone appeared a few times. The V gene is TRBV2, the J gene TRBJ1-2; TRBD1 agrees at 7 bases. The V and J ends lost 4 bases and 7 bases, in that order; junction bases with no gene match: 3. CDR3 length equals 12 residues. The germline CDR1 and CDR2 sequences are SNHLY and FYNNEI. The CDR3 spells CASSGGGGGYTF. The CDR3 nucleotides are TGTGCCAGCAGTGGAGGGGGCGGTGGCTACACCTTC.

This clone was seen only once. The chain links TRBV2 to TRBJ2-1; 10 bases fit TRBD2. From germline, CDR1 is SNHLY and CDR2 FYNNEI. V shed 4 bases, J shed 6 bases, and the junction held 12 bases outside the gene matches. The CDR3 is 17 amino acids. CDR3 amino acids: CASSADGASGSGNEQFF. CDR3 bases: TGTGCCAGCAGTGCCGACGGGGCTAGCGGGAGTGGCAATGAGCAGTTCTTC.

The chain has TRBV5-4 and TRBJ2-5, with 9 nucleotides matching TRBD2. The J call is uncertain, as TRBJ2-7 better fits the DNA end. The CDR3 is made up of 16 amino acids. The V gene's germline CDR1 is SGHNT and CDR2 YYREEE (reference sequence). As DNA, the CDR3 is TGTGCCAGCAGCTTGAGGGCGGGAGGGCCCCCCTACGAGCAGTACTTC. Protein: CASSLRAGGPPYEQYF.

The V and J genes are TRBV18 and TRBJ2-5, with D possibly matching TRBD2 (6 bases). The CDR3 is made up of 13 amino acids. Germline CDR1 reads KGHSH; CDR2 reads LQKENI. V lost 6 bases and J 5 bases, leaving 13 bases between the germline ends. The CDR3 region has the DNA TGTGCCAGCTCGGAGACTAGTCGTGAGACCCAGTACTTC. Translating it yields CASSETSRETQYF.

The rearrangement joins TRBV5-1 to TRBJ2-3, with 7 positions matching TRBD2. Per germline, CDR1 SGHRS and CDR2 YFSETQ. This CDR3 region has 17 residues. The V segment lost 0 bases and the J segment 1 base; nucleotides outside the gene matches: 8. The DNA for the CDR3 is TGCGCCAGCAGCTTGGTTTCTAGCGGTTCTCGCACAGATACGCAGTATTTT. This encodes CASSLVSSGSRTDTQYF.

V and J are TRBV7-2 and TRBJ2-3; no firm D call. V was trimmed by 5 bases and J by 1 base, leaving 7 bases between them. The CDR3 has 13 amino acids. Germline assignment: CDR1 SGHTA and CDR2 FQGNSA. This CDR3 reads CASSPSGTDTQYF. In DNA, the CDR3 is TGTGCCAGCAGCCCCTCGGGCACAGATACGCAGTATTTT.

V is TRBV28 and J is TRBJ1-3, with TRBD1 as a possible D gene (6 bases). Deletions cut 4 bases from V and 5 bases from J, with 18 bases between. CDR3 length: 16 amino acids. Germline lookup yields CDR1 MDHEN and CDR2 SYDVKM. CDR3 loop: CASSSLRTARRNTIYF. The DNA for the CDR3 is TGTGCCAGCAGTTCCCTTCGGACAGCTCGCCGAAACACCATATATTTT.

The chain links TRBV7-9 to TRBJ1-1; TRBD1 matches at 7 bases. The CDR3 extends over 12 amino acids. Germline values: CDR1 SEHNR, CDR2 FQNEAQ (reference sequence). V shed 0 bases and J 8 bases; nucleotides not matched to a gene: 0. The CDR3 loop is CASSLAGGEAFF. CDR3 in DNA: TGTGCCAGCAGCTTAGCAGGGGGCGAAGCTTTCTTT.

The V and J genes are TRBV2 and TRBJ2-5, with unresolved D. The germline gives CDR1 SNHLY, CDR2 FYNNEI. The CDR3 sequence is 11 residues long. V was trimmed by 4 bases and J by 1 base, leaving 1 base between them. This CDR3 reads CASSVQETQYF. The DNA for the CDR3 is TGTGCCAGCAGTGTCCAAGAGACCCAGTACTTC.

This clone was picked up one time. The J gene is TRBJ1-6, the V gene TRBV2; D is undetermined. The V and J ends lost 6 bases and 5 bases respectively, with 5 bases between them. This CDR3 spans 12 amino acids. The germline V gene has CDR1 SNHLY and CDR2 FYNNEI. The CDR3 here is CASRLDNSPLHF. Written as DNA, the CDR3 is TGTGCCAGCAGACTAGATAATTCACCCCTCCACTTT.

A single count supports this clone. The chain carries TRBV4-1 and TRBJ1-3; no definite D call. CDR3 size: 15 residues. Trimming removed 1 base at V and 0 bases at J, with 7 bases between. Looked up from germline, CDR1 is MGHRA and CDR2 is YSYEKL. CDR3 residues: CASSQGTLSGNTIYF. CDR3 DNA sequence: TGCGCCAGCAGCCAAGGAACCCTCTCTGGAAACACCATATATTTT.

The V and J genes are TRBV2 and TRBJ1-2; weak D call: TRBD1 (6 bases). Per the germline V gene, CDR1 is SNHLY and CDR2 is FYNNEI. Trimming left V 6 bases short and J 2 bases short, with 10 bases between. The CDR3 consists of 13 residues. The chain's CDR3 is CASRSDRNYGYTF. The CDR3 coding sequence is TGTGCCAGCAGATCCGACAGGAACTATGGCTACACCTTC. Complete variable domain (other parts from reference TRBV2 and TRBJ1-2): EPEVTQTPSHQVTQMGQEVILRCVPISNHLYFYWYRQILGQKVEFLVSFYNNEISEKSEIFDDQFSVERPDGSNFTLKIRSTKLEDSAMYFCASRSDRNYGYTFGSGTRLTVV.

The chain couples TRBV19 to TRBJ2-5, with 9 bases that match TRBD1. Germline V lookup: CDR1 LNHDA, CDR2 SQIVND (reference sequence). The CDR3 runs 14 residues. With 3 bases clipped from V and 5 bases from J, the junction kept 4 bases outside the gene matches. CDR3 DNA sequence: TGTGCCAGTAGTATGACAGGGGGTGAGGAGACCCAGTACTTC. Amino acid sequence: CASSMTGGEETQYF.

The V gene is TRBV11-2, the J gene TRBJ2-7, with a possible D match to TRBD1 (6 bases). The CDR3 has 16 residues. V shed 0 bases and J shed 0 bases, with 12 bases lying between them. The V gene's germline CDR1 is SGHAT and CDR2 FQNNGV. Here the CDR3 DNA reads TGTGCCAGCAGCTTAGAACGGGGACATCTCTCCTACGAGCAGTACTTC. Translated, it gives CASSLERGHLSYEQYF.

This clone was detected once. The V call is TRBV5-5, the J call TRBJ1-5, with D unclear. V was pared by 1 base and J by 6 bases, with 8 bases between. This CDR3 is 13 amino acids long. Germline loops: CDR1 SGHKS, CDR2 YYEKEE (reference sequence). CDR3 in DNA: TGTGCCAGCAGCTTGTTAGTTACTCAGCCCCAGCATTTT. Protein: CASSLLVTQPQHF.

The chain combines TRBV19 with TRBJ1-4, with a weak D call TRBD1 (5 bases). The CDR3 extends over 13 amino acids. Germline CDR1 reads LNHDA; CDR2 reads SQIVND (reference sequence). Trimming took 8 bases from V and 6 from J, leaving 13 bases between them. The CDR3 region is CASGGGTHEKLFF. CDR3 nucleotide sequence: TGTGCCAGTGGAGGAGGGACTCATGAAAAACTGTTTTTT. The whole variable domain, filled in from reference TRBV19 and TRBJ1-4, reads DGGITQSPKYLFRKEGQNVTLSCEQNLNHDAMYWYRQDPGQGLRLIYYSQIVNDFQKGDIAEGYSVSREKKESFPLTVTSAQKNPTAFYLCASGGGTHEKLFFGSGTQLSVL.

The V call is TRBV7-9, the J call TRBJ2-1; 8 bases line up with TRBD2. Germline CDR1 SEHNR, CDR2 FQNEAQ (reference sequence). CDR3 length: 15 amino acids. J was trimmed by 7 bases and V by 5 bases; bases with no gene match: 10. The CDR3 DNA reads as TGTGCCAGCAGCCCACCCGGGACTAGACTTAATGAGCAGTTCTTC. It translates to CASSPPGTRLNEQFF.

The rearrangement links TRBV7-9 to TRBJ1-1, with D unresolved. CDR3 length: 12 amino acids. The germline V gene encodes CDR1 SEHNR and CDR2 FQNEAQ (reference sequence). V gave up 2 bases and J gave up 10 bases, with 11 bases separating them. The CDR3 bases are TGTGCCAGCAGCTTAACGGCCGCCCCAGCTTTCTTT. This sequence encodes CASSLTAAPAFF.

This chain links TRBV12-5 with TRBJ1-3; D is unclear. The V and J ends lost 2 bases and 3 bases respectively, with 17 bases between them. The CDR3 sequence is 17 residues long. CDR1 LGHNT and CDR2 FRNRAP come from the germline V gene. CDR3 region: CASGLLRREEDGNTIYF. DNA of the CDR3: TGTGCTAGTGGTTTGCTACGACGCGAGGAGGATGGAAACACCATATATTTT. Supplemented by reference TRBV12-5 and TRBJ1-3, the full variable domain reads DARVTQTPRHKVTEMGQEVTMRCQPILGHNTVFWYRQTMMQGLELLAYFRNRAPLDDSGMPKDRFSAEMPDATLATLKIQPSEPRDSAVYFCASGLLRREEDGNTIYFGEGSWLTVV.